The rows below give T cell receptor beta chains drawn from one sample of a study of cytomegalovirus exposure and HLA in healthy donors. Clones were sequenced by immunoSEQ multiplex PCR, and TCRdb holds only the in-frame ones, with some missing. The table records about 120,000 clones, about 80% of them present only once. Sequences were obtained from PBMCs. All receptors derive from a female donor in good health and CMV-seropositive. The CDR3 runs from the conserved cysteine through the conserved F or W. D genes are given only for firm matches. A row's size may be missing; if present it is once, few, many or a size class.

TRBJ2-1,NA,NA,TRBV15,CATSRYGQSSYNEQFF,TGTGCCACCAGCAGATACGGACAGAGCTCCTACAATGAGCAGTTCTTC
TRBJ2-5,NA,NA,TRBV7-2,CASSLVMTGRRETQYF,TGTGCCAGCAGCTTGGTGATGACAGGTCGGAGGGAGACCCAGTACTTC
TRBJ1-5,NA,NA,TRBV10-3,CATGQLGDQPQHF,TGTGCCACAGGACAGCTTGGGGATCAGCCCCAGCATTTT
TRBJ1-1,TRBD1,once,TRBV19,CASSMGMEGALTFF,TGTGCCAGCAGTATGGGAATGGAGGGGGCATTGACTTTCTTT
TRBJ1-1,TRBD1,NA,TRBV10-3,CASRQGANTEAFF,TGTGCCAGCCGACAGGGCGCGAACACTGAAGCTTTCTTT
TRBJ2-2,NA,NA,TRBV28,CASKVTAGRGELFF,TGTGCCAGCAAAGTGACAGCCGGGCGCGGGGAGCTGTTTTTT
TRBJ1-5,TRBD1,NA,TRBV4-1,CASSQTGVQPQHF,TGCGCCAGCAGCCAGACAGGGGTTCAGCCCCAGCATTTT
TRBJ1-5,NA,NA,TRBV6-5,CASSYGPGYGNQPQHF,TGTGCCAGCAGTTACGGTCCAGGGTACGGCAATCAGCCCCAGCATTTT
TRBJ1-6,NA,NA,TRBV6-5,CASSYSRDYNSPLHF,TGTGCCAGCAGTTACTCGAGGGACTATAATTCACCCCTCCACTTT
TRBJ2-1,NA,NA,TRBV4-3,CASSHSQNNEQFF,TGCGCCAGCAGCCATAGTCAAAACAATGAGCAGTTCTTC
TRBJ2-7,TRBD2,NA,TRBV6-5,CASSQGLAGAYEQYF,TGTGCCAGCAGTCAGGGACTAGCGGGGGCGTACGAGCAGTACTTC
TRBJ2-2,NA,NA,TRBV7-2,CASSLGRSVGELFF,TGTGCCAGCAGCCTAGGTCGTTCCGTCGGGGAGCTGTTTTTT
TRBJ2-1,NA,NA,TRBV7-3,CASSSRGLAFDEQFF,TGTGCCAGCAGCTCCCGGGGACTCGCGTTCGATGAGCAGTTCTTC
TRBJ2-3,TRBD2,few,TRBV7-3,CASSLGLAGFRDTQYF,TGTGCCAGCAGCCTCGGACTAGCGGGGTTTAGGGATACGCAGTATTTT
TRBJ2-3,NA,few,TRBV10-3,CAIGTGTQSNTDTQYF,TGTGCCATCGGAACCGGGACACAGTCCAACACAGATACGCAGTATTTT
TRBJ1-2,NA,once,TRBV4-3,CASSQDAGFAYGYTF,TGCGCCAGCAGCCAAGATGCAGGGTTTGCCTATGGCTACACCTTC
TRBJ2-1,NA,NA,TRBV7-2,CASSSPIGPTYNEQFF,TGTGCCAGCAGCTCCCCCATCGGTCCTACCTACAATGAGCAGTTCTTC